These T cell receptor beta chains were read from a single sample in a study of cytomegalovirus exposure and HLA in healthy donors. The assay was immunoSEQ multiplex PCR, and TCRdb's table has in-frame clones only and misses some. Of about 180,000 clones in the sample, approximately 72% were seen once. The specimen sequenced was PBMCs. These receptors were collected from a human donor in good health. Each CDR3 is given without its conserved first and last residue.

>12|TRBV5-1|TRBJ1-3
ASSLATGDTTIY
>14|TRBV23-1|TRBJ2-5
ASSQSLTATQETQY
>12|TRBV7-2|TRBJ1-2
ASSLDPRVGGYT
>10|TRBV10-3|TRBJ1-1
ASWTLRTEAF
>15|TRBV13|TRBJ1-2
ASSLTGTGGENYGYT
>12|TRBV15|TRBJ1-5
ATTRDRGNQPQH
>12|TRBV5-1|TRBJ1-2
ASSLGTGGYGYT
>14|TRBV19|TRBJ1-1
ASSDPNRALNTEAF
>12|TRBV21-1|TRBJ2-3
ARSPNRETDTQY
>12|TRBV19|TRBJ2-1
ASSVGGTYNEQF
>15|TRBV13|TRBJ2-7
ASSLYNGFSGKGEQY
>12|TRBV5-1|TRBJ2-7
ASSSGQGTYEQY
>11|TRBV7-9|TRBJ2-7
ASSSSIAYEQY
>11|TRBV12-5|TRBJ2-1
ASDRGLYNEQF
>15|TRBV14|TRBJ1-1
ASSQDRGTGVVTEAF
>13|TRBV2|TRBJ1-2
ASSNLGQGVYGYT
>11|TRBV5-1|TRBJ2-3
ASSLKGADTQY
>12|TRBV7-3|TRBJ2-3
ASSPTGGPDTQY
>13|TRBV18|TRBJ2-1
ASSLGTGGENEQF
>12|TRBV6-5|TRBJ2-3
ASWSGGPTDTQY
>15|TRBV7-6|TRBJ2-5
ASSLGGNSGGTETQY
>15|TRBV13|TRBJ2-7
ASSLGHRRQGSYEQY
>13|TRBV9|TRBJ2-7
ASSVVPGGIYEQY
>16|TRBV7-9|TRBJ2-6
ASSPRAYRSSGANVLT
>14|TRBV4-1|TRBJ2-3
ASSQMGNGGAYTQY
>10|TRBV2|TRBJ1-1
ARRTGGTEAF
>12|TRBV7-2|TRBJ2-5
ASSSGLFRETQY
>10|TRBV5-6|TRBJ2-7
ASSLSSYEQY
>13|TRBV4-1|TRBJ2-5
ASSLLLAGGETQY
>12|TRBV6-4|TRBJ1-5
ASSAGTGNQPQH
>13|TRBV19|TRBJ2-1
ASSQGRGAYNEQF
>11|TRBV30|TRBJ1-5
AWSPQGGQPQH
>13|TRBV4-3|TRBJ2-2
ASSQEGSYTGELF
>12|TRBV5-1|TRBJ1-1
ASRVSLMNTEAF
>15|TRBV4-3|TRBJ2-3
ASSQEEGQGLANTQY
>13|TRBV6-5|TRBJ1-2
ASSPHAAGNYGYT
>13|TRBV11-2|TRBJ2-6
ASSDMGSGANVLT
>10|TRBV11-1|TRBJ2-5
ASSLSEETQY
>11|TRBV6-4|TRBJ2-2
ASSAVSTGELF
>15|TRBV7-6|TRBJ1-5
ASSAGSGGFANQPQH
>14|TRBV6-5|TRBJ2-1
ASSYSAAGHYNEQF